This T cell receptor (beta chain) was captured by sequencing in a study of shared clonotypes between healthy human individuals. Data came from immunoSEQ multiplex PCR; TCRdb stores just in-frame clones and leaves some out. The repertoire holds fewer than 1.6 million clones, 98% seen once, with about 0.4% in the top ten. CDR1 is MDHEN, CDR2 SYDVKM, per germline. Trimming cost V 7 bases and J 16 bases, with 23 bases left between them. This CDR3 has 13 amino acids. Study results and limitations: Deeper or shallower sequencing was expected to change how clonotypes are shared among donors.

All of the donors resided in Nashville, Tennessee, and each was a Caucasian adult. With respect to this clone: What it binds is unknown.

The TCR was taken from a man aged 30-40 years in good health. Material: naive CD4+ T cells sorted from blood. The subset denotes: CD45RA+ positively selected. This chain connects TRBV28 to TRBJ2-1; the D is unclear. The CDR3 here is CASTERAVRIPFF. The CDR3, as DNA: TGTGCCAGCACCGAAAGGGCGGTGCGGATTCCCTTCTTC.